The 30 T cell receptor beta chains reported below all come from one sample, sequenced in a study of cytomegalovirus exposure and HLA in healthy donors. Both 60 Vbeta primers and 13 Jbeta primers went into the PCR. TCRdb's table, derived via immunoSEQ multiplex PCR, lists solely in-frame clones and lacks some. The sample lists fewer than 180,000 clones, more than 75% occurring once. The specimen sequenced was PBMCs. The receptors were gathered from a human donor in good health.

The chain uses TRBV13 and TRBJ2-2, with 13 bases fitting TRBD2. The trim removed 1 base at V and 3 bases at J, leaving 11 bases unmatched. Germline V gene lookup returns CDR1 PRHDT and CDR2 FYEKMQ (reference sequence). The CDR3 is 20 amino acids. In nucleotides, the CDR3 is TGTGCCAGCAGCTTAGATTTAGGACTAGCGGGAGTTCTCGACACCGGGGAGCTGTTTTTT. Residues: CASSLDLGLAGVLDTGELFF.

This clone was seen only a few times. The chain combines TRBV6-5 with TRBJ2-1; TRBD1 matches 9 bases. V lost 5 bases to trimming and J lost 15 bases; unmatched junction nucleotides: 5. CDR1 MNHEY and CDR2 SVGAGI come from the germline V gene. This CDR3 comprises 11 residues. The CDR3 region is CASSTGGAWFF. The CDR3 region has the DNA TGTGCCAGCAGTACAGGGGGCGCTTGGTTCTTC.

This chain connects TRBV7-2 to TRBJ1-2, with a possible D match to TRBD1 (5 bases). V shed 3 bases and J shed 4 bases, with 12 bases lying between them. This CDR3 region has 14 residues. Germline assignment: CDR1 SGHTA and CDR2 FQGNSA. The DNA of the CDR3 is TGTGCCAGCAGCTTCAGGGCGGTGAGCTATGGCTACACCTTC. It yields the protein CASSFRAVSYGYTF.

The chain recombines TRBV18 with TRBJ1-1, with D tentatively TRBD1 (6 bases). Germline V gene lookup returns CDR1 KGHSH and CDR2 LQKENI. The CDR3 totals 14 residues. V was cut by 6 bases and J by 1 base, with 12 bases left in between. The CDR3 region is CASSPRGGNTEAFF. The CDR3 region has the DNA TGTGCCAGCTCTCCCCGAGGGGGGAACACTGAAGCTTTCTTT.

The DNA for the CDR3 is TGTGCCAGCAGTTTCCCCCGAGGCGGACAGGGCAATTATGGCTACACCTTC. Its protein is CASSFPRGGQGNYGYTF. This chain links TRBV28 with TRBJ1-2; 8 positions agree with TRBD1. Germline CDR1 is MDHEN and CDR2 is SYDVKM. V shed 3 bases and J 5 bases; nucleotides not matched to a gene: 14. There are 17 residues in the CDR3.

The DNA of the CDR3 is TGTGCCAGCAGCTTGGATAGCGGGAGAGAAAATGAGCAGTTCTTC. It translates to CASSLDSGRENEQFF. The gene calls are TRBV7-9 and TRBJ2-1; 9 nucleotides line up with TRBD2. Germline lookup yields CDR1 SEHNR and CDR2 FQNEAQ (reference sequence). Trimming removed 3 bases from V and 7 bases from J; junction bases left unmatched: 7. The CDR3 totals 15 residues.

The chain uses TRBV4-1 and TRBJ1-1; D not resolved. This CDR3 comprises 13 residues. Germline CDR1 reads MGHRA; CDR2 reads YSYEKL. The V and J ends lost 1 base and 1 base respectively, with 4 bases between them. CDR3 sequence reads: CASSQGANTEAFF. CDR3 coding DNA: TGCGCCAGCAGCCAAGGGGCGAACACTGAAGCTTTCTTT.

The chain links TRBV10-3 to TRBJ2-7; 9 nucleotides match TRBD2. The germline V gene has CDR1 ENHRY and CDR2 SYGVKD. The CDR3 runs 14 residues. With V trimmed by 4 bases and J by 3 bases, 4 bases remained unmatched. CDR3 sequence (DNA): TGTGCCATCAGTGGTTCGACTAGCGGCTACGAGCAGTACTTC. It specifies CAISGSTSGYEQYF.

The chain couples TRBV5-6 to TRBJ1-1, with D maybe TRBD1 (6 bases). The ends were cut back, 4 bases at V and 4 bases at J, with 14 bases in the middle. This CDR3 has 14 amino acids. Germline V gene data show CDR1 as SGHDT and CDR2 as YYEEEE. The CDR3: CASSPTGRGTEAFF. In DNA, the CDR3 is TGTGCCAGCAGCCCTACAGGGCGAGGCACTGAAGCTTTCTTT. The full variable domain, completed using reference TRBV5-6 and TRBJ1-1, is DAGVTQSPTHLIKTRGQQVTLRCSPKSGHDTVSWYQQALGQGPQFIFQYYEEEERQRGNFPDRFSGHQFPNYSSELNVNALLLGDSALYLCASSPTGRGTEAFFGQGTRLTVV.

This chain uses TRBV29-1 with TRBJ1-2, with 8 bases that match TRBD1. Germline-derived CDR1 and CDR2 are SQVTM and ANQGSEA. V was pared by 7 bases and J by 2 bases, with 6 bases of the junction left unmatched. CDR3 length: 13 residues. CDR3 in amino acids: CSGRQGPNYGYTF. CDR3 DNA: TGCAGCGGAAGACAGGGGCCCAACTATGGCTACACCTTC.

V is TRBV28 and J is TRBJ1-5; possible D gene TRBD1, 5 bases. V shed 3 bases and J shed 2 bases, with 11 bases lying between them. The germline gives CDR1 MDHEN, CDR2 SYDVKM. The CDR3 length is 15 residues. CDR3 sequence (DNA): TGTGCCAGCAGTTTGTATCAGGGCGGCAATCAGCCCCAGCATTTT. Encoded protein: CASSLYQGGNQPQHF. The full variable domain, with the rest looked up from reference TRBV28 and TRBJ1-5, is DVKVTQSSRYLVKRTGEKVFLECVQDMDHENMFWYRQDPGLGLRLIYFSYDVKMKEKGDIPEGYSVSREKKERFSLILESASTNQTSMYLCASSLYQGGNQPQHFGDGTRLSIL.

The chain joins TRBV27 to TRBJ2-7; TRBD2 agrees at 10 bases. V dropped 6 bases and J dropped 4; count of bases not matched to a gene: 6. Germline assignment: CDR1 MNHEY and CDR2 SMNVEV (reference sequence). There are 14 residues in the CDR3. The CDR3 protein is CASSPGTSVYEQYF. The CDR3 nucleotides read TGTGCCAGCAGCCCCGGGACTAGCGTATACGAGCAGTACTTC.

This clone was observed a handful of times. The chain combines TRBV6-6 with TRBJ1-5; D ambiguous. This CDR3 is built from 14 residues. Trimming removed 0 bases at V and 7 bases at J, with 10 bases between. Germline CDR1 reads MNHNY; CDR2 reads SVGAGI (reference sequence). The CDR3 is CASSYSANNQPQHF. The CDR3 nucleotides read TGTGCCAGCAGTTACTCGGCAAATAACCAGCCCCAGCATTTT.

This sequence joins TRBV2 and TRBJ1-5; no clear D gene. Trimming stripped 6 bases from V and 0 bases from J, with 12 bases between. The CDR3 length is 15 residues. The V gene's germline CDR1 is SNHLY and CDR2 FYNNEI. The chain's CDR3 is CASRADGASNQPQHF. As DNA, the CDR3 is TGTGCCAGCAGAGCGGACGGTGCTAGCAATCAGCCCCAGCATTTT.

The chain recombines TRBV6-5 with TRBJ2-1; TRBD1 matches at 7 bases. The CDR3 covers 11 residues. Germline-derived CDR1 and CDR2 are MNHEY and SVGAGI. The trim removed 5 bases at V and 10 bases at J, leaving 2 bases unmatched. The DNA for the CDR3 is TGTGCCAGCAGTCGGGGACAGGAGCAGTTCTTC. It codes for CASSRGQEQFF.

The sample holds one count of this clone. V usage is TRBV4-1 and J usage is TRBJ1-1; D remains ambiguous. Trimming stripped 0 bases from V and 1 base from J, with 18 bases between. CDR1 MGHRA and CDR2 YSYEKL come from the germline V gene. The CDR3 totals 18 residues. The CDR3 loop reads CASSQEREGEGWNTEAFF. For the CDR3, the DNA is TGCGCCAGCAGCCAAGAAAGGGAGGGTGAAGGGTGGAACACTGAAGCTTTCTTT.

The chain couples TRBV5-1 to TRBJ2-1; TRBD2 might be the D (5 bases). CDR1 and CDR2 from the germline V gene are SGHRS and YFSETQ. Trimming removed 4 bases from V and 6 bases from J, with 11 bases in between. This CDR3 comprises 13 residues. Written as DNA, the CDR3 is TGCGCCAGCAGCACGACTAACATCAATGAGCAGTTCTTC. This encodes CASSTTNINEQFF.

CDR3 sequence reads: CASSYFPGTDYGYTF. CDR3 coding DNA: TGTGCCAGCAGTTACTTCCCGGGAACCGACTATGGCTACACCTTC. The chain has TRBV6-5 and TRBJ1-2, with no clear D. Germline V gene data show CDR1 as MNHEY and CDR2 as SVGAGI. The CDR3 is made up of 15 amino acids. Trimming cost V 1 base and J 3 bases, with 12 bases left between them.

The chain couples TRBV9 to TRBJ1-2, with a weak D call TRBD1 (5 bases). The germline V gene has CDR1 SGDLS and CDR2 YYNGEE. This CDR3 has 14 residues. The V gene lost 0 bases and the J gene lost 0 bases, with 6 bases spanning the gap. CDR3 region: CASSVADTNYGYTF. In DNA, the CDR3 is TGTGCCAGCAGCGTAGCGGACACTAACTATGGCTACACCTTC.

The chain combines TRBV5-6 with TRBJ2-4, with D possibly TRBD2 on 6 matching bases. Germline CDR1 reads SGHDT; CDR2 reads YYEEEE. Trimming took off 5 bases at V and 7 bases at J, with 22 bases between the two ends. This CDR3 has 16 amino acids. CDR3 sequence reads: CASSILDQAGLNIQYF. The CDR3 DNA follows: TGTGCCAGCAGTATTTTAGATCAGGCGGGATTGAACATTCAGTACTTC.

This chain uses TRBV15 with TRBJ2-5; D gene ambiguous. The CDR3 totals 14 residues. V lost 0 bases to trimming and J lost 1 base, with 6 bases between them. Per germline, CDR1 LNHNV and CDR2 YYDKDF (reference sequence). CDR3 nucleotide sequence: TGTGCCACCAGCAGAGATCGCGTCCAAGAGACCCAGTACTTC. Encoded protein: CATSRDRVQETQYF.

V is TRBV11-2 and J is TRBJ2-1, with D possibly TRBD1 on 5 matching bases. The CDR3 is 16 residues long. Germline values: CDR1 SGHAT, CDR2 FQNNGV. V gave up 3 bases and J gave up 3 bases, with 15 bases separating them. The CDR3 sequence: CASSFKGVWGYNEQFF. The DNA for the CDR3 is TGTGCCAGCAGCTTCAAAGGGGTATGGGGCTACAATGAGCAGTTCTTC.

The rearrangement uses TRBV7-9 and TRBJ2-3; 10 bases align to TRBD2. There are 17 residues in the CDR3. From germline, CDR1 is SEHNR and CDR2 FQNEAQ (reference sequence). With V trimmed by 0 bases and J by 3 bases, 6 bases remained unmatched. CDR3 nucleotides: TGTGCCAGCAGCTTAGCTATAGATAGCGGGAGGACAGATACGCAGTATTTT. The encoded protein is CASSLAIDSGRTDTQYF.

This clone showed up just a few times. The J gene is TRBJ1-5, the V gene TRBV19; a possible D gene is TRBD1 (6 bases). V was cut by 6 bases and J by 0 bases, with 18 bases left in between. The germline gives CDR1 LNHDA, CDR2 SQIVND (reference sequence). The CDR3 extends over 17 amino acids. Here the CDR3 DNA reads TGTGCCAGTAGGCCTACCGGACAGTTCTATAGCAATCAGCCCCAGCATTTT. It is translated as CASRPTGQFYSNQPQHF.

The chain recombines TRBV5-6 with TRBJ1-2, with 7 bases identical to TRBD1. The CDR3 has 14 residues. V shed 2 bases, J shed 4 bases, and the junction held 5 bases outside the gene matches. Germline V gene data show CDR1 as SGHDT and CDR2 as YYEEEE. This chain's CDR3 is CASSFDRALYGYTF. DNA for the CDR3: TGTGCCAGCAGCTTTGACAGGGCGCTCTATGGCTACACCTTC.

The chain couples TRBV27 to TRBJ2-7; possibly TRBD1 for D (8 bases). CDR1 MNHEY and CDR2 SMNVEV come from the germline V gene (reference sequence). The CDR3 runs 19 residues. Trimming left V 5 bases short and J 6 bases short, with 32 bases between. The CDR3: CASSPYYTGGGSRMREQYF. CDR3 sequence (DNA): TGTGCCAGCAGTCCGTACTATACAGGGGGGGGTTCCAGAATGCGCGAGCAGTACTTC.

The table lists this clone with a few counts. The junction departs from the called germline gene at one end, perhaps through a read error. The chain links TRBV10-3 to TRBJ1-2; perhaps TRBD1 as D (6 bases). The length of the CDR3 is 11 residues. CDR1 is ENHRY and CDR2 is SYGVKD in the germline V gene. CDR3 in amino acids: CAIRDSYGYPF. CDR3 bases: TGTGCCATCAGGGACAGCTATGGCTACCCCTTC.

This clone was seen more than once but under ten times. CDR3 protein: CASSLATRINYGYTF. The CDR3 DNA sequence: TGTGCCAGCAGCTTGGCCACGAGAATTAACTATGGCTACACCTTC. V and J are TRBV5-4 and TRBJ1-2, with D unresolved. Trimming cost V 0 bases and J 1 base, with 10 bases left between them. The V gene's germline CDR1 is SGHNT and CDR2 YYREEE (reference sequence). The CDR3 is 15 amino acids. Full variable domain (rest looked up from reference TRBV5-4 and TRBJ1-2): ETGVTQSPTHLIKTRGQQVTLRCSSQSGHNTVSWYQQALGQGPQFIFQYYREEENGRGNFPPRFSGLQFPNYSSELNVNALELDDSALYLCASSLATRINYGYTFGSGTRLTVV.

This chain uses TRBV5-4 with TRBJ2-6, with unresolved D. V was pared by 4 bases and J by 0 bases, with 11 bases between. The CDR3 has 16 amino acids. Germline V lookup: CDR1 SGHNT, CDR2 YYREEE (reference sequence). DNA of the CDR3: TGTGCCAGCAGCAGGCAGGTGATCTCTGGGGCCAACGTCCTGACTTTC. It yields the protein CASSRQVISGANVLTF.

This chain connects TRBV7-3 to TRBJ2-1, with 13 bases that match TRBD2. Trimming at V came to 5 bases and at J to 4 bases, leaving 5 bases not matched to a gene. This CDR3 is built from 16 residues. The V gene's germline CDR1 is SGHTA and CDR2 FQGTGA. CDR3 bases: TGTGCCAGCAGCCTGACGACTAGCGGGGGGTACAATGAGCAGTTCTTC. Protein sequence: CASSLTTSGGYNEQFF.